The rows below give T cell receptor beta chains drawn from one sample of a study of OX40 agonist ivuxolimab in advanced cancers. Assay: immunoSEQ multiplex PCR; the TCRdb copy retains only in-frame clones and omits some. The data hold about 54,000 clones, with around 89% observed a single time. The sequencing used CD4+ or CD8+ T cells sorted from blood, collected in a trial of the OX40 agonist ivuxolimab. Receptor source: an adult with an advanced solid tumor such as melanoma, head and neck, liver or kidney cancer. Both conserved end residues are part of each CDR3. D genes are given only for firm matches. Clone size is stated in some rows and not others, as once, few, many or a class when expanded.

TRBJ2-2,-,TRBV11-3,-,CASSLDLDGELFF,TGTGCCAGCAGCTTAGATCTTGACGGGGAGCTGTTTTTT
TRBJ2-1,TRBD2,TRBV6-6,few,CASSQPPTGTSGSQFF,TGTGCCAGCAGCCAGCCCCCGACCGGGACTAGCGGGAGTCAGTTCTTC
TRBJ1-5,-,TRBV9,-,CASSLEGSNQPQHF,TGTGCCAGCAGCCTAGAGGGTAGCAATCAGCCCCAGCATTTT
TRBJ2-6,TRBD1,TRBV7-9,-,CASRLQGASGANVLTF,TGTGCCAGCAGGTTACAGGGGGCCTCTGGGGCCAACGTCCTGACTTTC
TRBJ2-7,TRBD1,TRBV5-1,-,CASSWGDRPYEQYF,TGCGCCAGCAGCTGGGGGGACAGGCCCTACGAGCAGTACTTC
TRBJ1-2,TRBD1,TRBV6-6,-,CASSRDRASNYGYTF,TGTGCCAGCAGCCGCGACAGGGCATCGAACTATGGCTACACCTTC
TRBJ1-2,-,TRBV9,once,CASSASDSRGDGYTF,TGTGCCAGCAGCGCCTCGGACAGCCGAGGGGATGGCTACACCTTC
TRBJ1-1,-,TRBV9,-,CASSVEGGVNTEAFF,TGTGCCAGCAGCGTAGAGGGTGGAGTTAATACTGAAGCTTTCTTT
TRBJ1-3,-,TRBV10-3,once,CAISPQGSGNTIYF,TGTGCCATCAGTCCTCAGGGGAGCGGAAACACCATATATTTT
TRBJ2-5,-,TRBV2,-,CASSGASETQYF,TGTGCCAGCAGTGGAGCGTCGGAGACCCAGTACTTC
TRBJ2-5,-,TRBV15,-,CATSRDRGGVETQYF,TGTGCCACCAGCAGAGATCGAGGGGGGGTCGAGACCCAGTACTTC
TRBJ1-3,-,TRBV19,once,CASKAAYSGNTIYF,TGTGCCAGTAAAGCTGCGTACTCTGGAAACACCATATATTTT
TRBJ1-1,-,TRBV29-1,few,CSVGKRTEAFF,TGCAGCGTTGGTAAAAGGACTGAAGCTTTCTTT
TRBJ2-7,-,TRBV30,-,CAWRPAGRTYEQYF,TGTGCCTGGAGGCCGGCGGGACGGACCTACGAGCAGTACTTC
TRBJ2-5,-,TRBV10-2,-,CASSEWGGAVQETQYF,TGCGCCAGCAGTGAGTGGGGCGGAGCCGTCCAAGAGACCCAGTACTTC
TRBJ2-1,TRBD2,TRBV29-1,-,CSAGLAGGPHNEQFF,TGCAGCGCGGGACTAGCGGGGGGGCCCCACAATGAGCAGTTCTTC
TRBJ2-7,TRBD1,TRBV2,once,CASSEMRGGTRFF,TGTGCCAGCAGTGAAATGAGAGGGGGCACCCGCTTCTTC
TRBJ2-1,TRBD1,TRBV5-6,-,CASSPRTGASYNEQFF,TGTGCCAGCAGCCCGAGGACAGGGGCATCCTACAATGAGCAGTTCTTC
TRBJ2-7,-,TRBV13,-,CASSLGPTGRPEQYF,TGTGCCAGCAGCTTAGGCCCCACAGGCCGACCCGAGCAGTACTTC
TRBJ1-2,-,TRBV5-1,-,CASSLMQGSNYGYTF,TGCGCCAGCAGCTTGATGCAGGGCTCTAACTATGGCTACACCTTC
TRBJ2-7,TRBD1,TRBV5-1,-,CASSWGAGGREQYF,TGCGCCAGCAGCTGGGGCGCAGGGGGTAGGGAGCAGTACTTC
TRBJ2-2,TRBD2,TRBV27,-,CASSLSRGRAQDGELFF,TGTGCCAGCAGTTTATCACGAGGGAGGGCCCAAGACGGGGAGCTGTTTTTT
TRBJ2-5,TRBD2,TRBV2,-,CASSDGTSDETQYF,TGTGCCAGCAGTGATGGGACTAGCGATGAGACCCAGTACTTC
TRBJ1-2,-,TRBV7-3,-,CASSPQPGRANYGYTF,TGTGCCAGCAGCCCCCAGCCGGGGAGGGCTAACTATGGCTACACCTTC
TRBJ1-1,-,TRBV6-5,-,CAISVGGTNTEAFF,TGTGCCATCAGTGTAGGAGGGACGAACACTGAAGCTTTCTTT
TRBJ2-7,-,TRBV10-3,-,CAISGGGEQYF,TGTGCCATCAGTGGTGGGGGTGAGCAGTACTTC
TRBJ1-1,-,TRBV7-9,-,CASSLEVSGNTEAFF,TGTGCCAGCAGCTTGGAGGTATCGGGGAACACTGAAGCTTTCTTT
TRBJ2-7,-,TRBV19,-,CASSLSEGYEQYF,TGTGCCAGTAGTCTTTCTGAGGGCTACGAGCAGTACTTC
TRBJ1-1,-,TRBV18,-,CASSPLIVRGTEAFF,TGTGCCAGCTCACCGCTTATTGTCAGGGGCACTGAAGCTTTCTTT